The present T cell receptor beta chain was sequenced within a study of shared clonotypes between healthy human individuals. Study outcomes and limitations: With a handful of donors compared, about 5% of naive CD4 clonotypes were shared.

As regards this clone: The target antigen is unknown.

J lost 4 bases, V lost 3 bases, and 5 bases had no gene match. The germline V gene encodes CDR1 SGHTA and CDR2 FQGNSA. The CDR3 spans 16 residues. Terminally differentiated effector memory CD45RA+ cells were excluded by CCR7 positive selection of CD45RO-negative cells. Replicate PCRs run on sorted subsets employed about 220 ng DNA, roughly 30,000 T cell genomes. Generated by immunoSEQ multiplex PCR, the TCRdb table keeps only in-frame clones and is missing some. The sample records about 700,000 clones, 92% being singletons. This chain uses TRBV7-2 with TRBJ2-3; TRBD2 agrees at 12 bases. The source material was naive CD8+ T cells sorted from blood. This sequence was found in a man younger than 40 in good health. Written as DNA, the CDR3 is TGTGCCAGCAGCTTCGGACTAGCGGGATTGTCAGATACGCAGTATTTT. Amino acid sequence: CASSFGLAGLSDTQYF.